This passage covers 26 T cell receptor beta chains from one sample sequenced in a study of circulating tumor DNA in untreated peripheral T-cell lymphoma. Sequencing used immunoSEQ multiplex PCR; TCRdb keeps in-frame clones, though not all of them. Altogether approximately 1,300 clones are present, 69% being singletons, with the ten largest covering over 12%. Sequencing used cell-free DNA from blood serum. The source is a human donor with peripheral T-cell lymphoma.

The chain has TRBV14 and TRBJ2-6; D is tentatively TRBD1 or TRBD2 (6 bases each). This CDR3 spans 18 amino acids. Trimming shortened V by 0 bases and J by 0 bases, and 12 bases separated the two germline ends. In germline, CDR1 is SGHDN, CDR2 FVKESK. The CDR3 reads CASSQETGRISGANVLTF. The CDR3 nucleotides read TGTGCCAGCAGCCAAGAAACAGGGAGGATCTCTGGGGCCAACGTCCTGACTTTC.

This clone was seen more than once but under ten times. CDR3 nucleotides: TGCGCCAGCAGCCAAGTGCCTAGGGGTGAAAAACTGTTTTTT. Its protein is CASSQVPRGEKLFF. This chain joins TRBV4-1 and TRBJ1-4, with D perhaps TRBD1 (5 bases). V lost 1 base to trimming and J lost 7 bases, with 10 bases between them. Per germline, CDR1 MGHRA and CDR2 YSYEKL. The CDR3 has 14 amino acids.

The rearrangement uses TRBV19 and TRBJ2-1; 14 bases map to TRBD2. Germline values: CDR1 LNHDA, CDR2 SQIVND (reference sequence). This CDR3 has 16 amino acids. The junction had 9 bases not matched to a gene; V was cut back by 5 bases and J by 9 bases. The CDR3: CASSPRLAGGPFEQFF. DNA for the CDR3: TGTGCCAGTAGTCCCCGACTAGCGGGGGGGCCGTTTGAGCAGTTCTTC.

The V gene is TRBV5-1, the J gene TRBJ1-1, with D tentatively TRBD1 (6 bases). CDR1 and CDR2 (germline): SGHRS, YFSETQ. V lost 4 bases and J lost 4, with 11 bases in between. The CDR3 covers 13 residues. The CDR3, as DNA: TGCGCCAGCAGCCTAAGGGGGGGCACTGAAGCTTTCTTT. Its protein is CASSLRGGTEAFF.

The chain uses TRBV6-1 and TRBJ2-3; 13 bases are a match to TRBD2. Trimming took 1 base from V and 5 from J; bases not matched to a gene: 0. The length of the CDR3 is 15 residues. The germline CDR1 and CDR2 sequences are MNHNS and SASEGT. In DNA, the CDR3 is TGTGCCAGCAGTGAAGGACTAGCGGGAGGAGATACGCAGTATTTT. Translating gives CASSEGLAGGDTQYF.

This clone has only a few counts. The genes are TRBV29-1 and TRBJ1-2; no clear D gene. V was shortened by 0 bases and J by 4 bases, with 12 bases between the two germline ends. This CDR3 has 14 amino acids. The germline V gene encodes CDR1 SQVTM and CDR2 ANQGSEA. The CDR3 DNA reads TGCAGCGTTGAAGATCCAAAGACGGGCTATGGCTACACCTTC. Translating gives CSVEDPKTGYGYTF.

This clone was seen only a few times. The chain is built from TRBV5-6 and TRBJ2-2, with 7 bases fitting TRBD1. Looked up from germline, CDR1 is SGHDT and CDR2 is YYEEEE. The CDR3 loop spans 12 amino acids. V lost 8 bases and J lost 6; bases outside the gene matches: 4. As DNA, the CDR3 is TGTGCCAGTACAGGGGTCCCCGGGGAGCTGTTTTTT. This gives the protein CASTGVPGELFF. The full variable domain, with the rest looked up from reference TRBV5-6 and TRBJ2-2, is DAGVTQSPTHLIKTRGQQVTLRCSPKSGHDTVSWYQQALGQGPQFIFQYYEEEERQRGNFPDRFSGHQFPNYSSELNVNALLLGDSALYLCASTGVPGELFFGEGSRLTVL.

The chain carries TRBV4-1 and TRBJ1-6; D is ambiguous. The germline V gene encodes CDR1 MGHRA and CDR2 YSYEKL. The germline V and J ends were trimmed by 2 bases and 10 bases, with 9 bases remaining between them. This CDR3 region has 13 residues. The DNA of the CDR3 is TGCGCCAGCAGCCAATACGTAAGGTCACCCCTCCACTTT. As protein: CASSQYVRSPLHF.

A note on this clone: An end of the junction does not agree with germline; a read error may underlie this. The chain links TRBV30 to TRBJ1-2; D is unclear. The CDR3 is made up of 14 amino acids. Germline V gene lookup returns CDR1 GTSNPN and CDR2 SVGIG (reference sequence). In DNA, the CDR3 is TGTGCCTGGAGTAAGATGTCCTTTTCCTATGACTACACCTTC. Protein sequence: CAWSKMSFSYDYTF.

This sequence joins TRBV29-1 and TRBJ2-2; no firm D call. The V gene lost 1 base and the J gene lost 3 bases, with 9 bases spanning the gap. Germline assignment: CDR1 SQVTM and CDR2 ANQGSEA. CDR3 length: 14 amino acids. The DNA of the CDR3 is TGCAGCGTTGAAGGGCATACGGACACCGGGGAGCTGTTTTTT. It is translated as CSVEGHTDTGELFF.

The CDR3 here is CASSQKGSQYEQYF. In DNA form, the CDR3 reads TGTGCCAGCAGTCAAAAGGGATCCCAGTACGAGCAGTACTTC. The chain links TRBV2 to TRBJ2-7; D is uncertain. CDR1 and CDR2 from the germline V gene are SNHLY and FYNNEI. V lost 5 bases to trimming and J lost 4 bases, with 15 bases between them. This CDR3 has 14 amino acids.

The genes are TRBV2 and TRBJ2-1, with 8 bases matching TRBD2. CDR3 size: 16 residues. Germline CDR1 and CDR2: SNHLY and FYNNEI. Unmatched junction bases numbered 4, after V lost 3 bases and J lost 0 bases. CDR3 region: CASSDFAGGSYNEQFF. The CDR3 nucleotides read TGTGCCAGCAGTGATTTCGCGGGAGGCTCCTACAATGAGCAGTTCTTC.

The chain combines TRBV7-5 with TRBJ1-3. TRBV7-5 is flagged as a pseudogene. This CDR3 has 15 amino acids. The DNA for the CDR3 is TGTGCCAGCAGCTTCCTAGGCCCCACAATCAGCACCATATATTTT. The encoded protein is CASSFLGPTISTIYF.

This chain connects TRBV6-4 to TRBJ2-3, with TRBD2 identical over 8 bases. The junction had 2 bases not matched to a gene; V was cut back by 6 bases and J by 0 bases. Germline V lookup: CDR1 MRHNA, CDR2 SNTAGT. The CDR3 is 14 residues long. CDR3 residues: CASSGGASTDTQYF. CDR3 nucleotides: TGTGCCAGCAGCGGGGGGGCTAGCACAGATACGCAGTATTTT.

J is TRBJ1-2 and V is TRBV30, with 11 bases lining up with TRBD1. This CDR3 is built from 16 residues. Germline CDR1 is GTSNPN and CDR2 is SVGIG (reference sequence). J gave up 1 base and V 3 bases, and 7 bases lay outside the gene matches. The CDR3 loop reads CAWRGTGGEGNYGYTF. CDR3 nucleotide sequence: TGTGCCTGGAGGGGGACAGGGGGAGAGGGTAACTATGGCTACACCTTC. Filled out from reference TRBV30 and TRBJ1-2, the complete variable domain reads SQTIHQWPATLVQPVGSPLSLECTVEGTSNPNLYWYRQAAGRGLQLLFYSVGIGQISSEVPQNLSASRPQDRQFILSSKKLLLSDSGFYLCAWRGTGGEGNYGYTFGSGTRLTVV.

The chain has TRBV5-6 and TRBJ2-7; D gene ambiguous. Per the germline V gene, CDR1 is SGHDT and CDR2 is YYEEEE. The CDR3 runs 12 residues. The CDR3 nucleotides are TGTGCTCACCCCCCTAAGGTCCACGAGCAGTACTTC. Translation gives CAHPPKVHEQYF.

The CDR3 protein is CASSPGLDKETQYF. The CDR3 nucleotides read TGTGCCAGCAGCCCGGGACTAGACAAAGAGACCCAGTACTTC. V usage is TRBV9 and J usage is TRBJ2-5; 8 nucleotides align to TRBD2. The J segment lost 3 bases and the V segment lost 4 bases, leaving 5 bases of the junction unmatched. The germline gives CDR1 SGDLS, CDR2 YYNGEE. The CDR3 runs to 14 residues.

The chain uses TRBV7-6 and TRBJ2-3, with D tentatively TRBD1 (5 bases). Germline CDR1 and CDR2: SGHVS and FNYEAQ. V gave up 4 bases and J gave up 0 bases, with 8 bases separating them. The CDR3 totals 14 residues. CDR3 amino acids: CASSYSGSTDTQYF. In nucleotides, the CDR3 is TGTGCCAGCAGCTACTCAGGGAGCACAGATACGCAGTATTTT.

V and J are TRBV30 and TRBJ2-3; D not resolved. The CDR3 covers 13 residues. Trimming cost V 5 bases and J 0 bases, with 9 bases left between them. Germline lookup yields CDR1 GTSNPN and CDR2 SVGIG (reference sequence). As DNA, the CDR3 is TGTGCCTGGGCGCACGACAGCACAGATACGCAGTATTTT. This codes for CAWAHDSTDTQYF.

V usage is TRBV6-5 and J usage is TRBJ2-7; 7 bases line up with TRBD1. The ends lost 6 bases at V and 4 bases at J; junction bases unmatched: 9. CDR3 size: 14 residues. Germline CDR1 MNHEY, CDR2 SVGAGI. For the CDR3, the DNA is TGTGCCAGCAGGAGACAGGGAAGGGGGTACGAGCAGTACTTC. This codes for CASRRQGRGYEQYF.

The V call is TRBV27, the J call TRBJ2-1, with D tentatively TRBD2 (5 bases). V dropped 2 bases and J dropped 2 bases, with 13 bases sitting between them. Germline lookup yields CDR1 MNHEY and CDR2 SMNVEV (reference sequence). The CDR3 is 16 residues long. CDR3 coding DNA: TGTGCCAGCAGTTTACGAGGGCCCTTTACCTACAATGAGCAGTTCTTC. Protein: CASSLRGPFTYNEQFF.

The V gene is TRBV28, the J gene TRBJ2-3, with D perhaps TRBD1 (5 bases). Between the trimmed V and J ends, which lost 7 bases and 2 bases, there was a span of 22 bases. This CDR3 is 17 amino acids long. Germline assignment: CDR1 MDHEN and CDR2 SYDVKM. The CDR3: CASTSNQGLYSTDTQYF. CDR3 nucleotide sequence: TGTGCCAGCACCTCAAATCAGGGATTATACTCCACAGATACGCAGTATTTT.

The CDR3: CASSPGPSNQPQHF. Here the CDR3 DNA reads TGCGCCAGCAGCCCAGGACCGAGCAATCAGCCCCAGCATTTT. The V call is TRBV5-1, the J call TRBJ1-5; D remains unclear. CDR1 and CDR2 from the germline V gene are SGHRS and YFSETQ. V lost 4 bases and J lost 1, with 9 bases in between. The CDR3 has 14 amino acids. Full variable domain (remainder filled in from reference TRBV5-1 and TRBJ1-5): KAGVTQTPRYLIKTRGQQVTLSCSPISGHRSVSWYQQTPGQGLQFLFEYFSETQRNKGNFPGRFSGRQFSNSRSEMNVSTLELGDSALYLCASSPGPSNQPQHFGDGTRLSIL.

CDR3 DNA: TGCGCCAGCAGCCAGCGGACAGTTAATGAAAAACTGTTTTTT. This translates into CASSQRTVNEKLFF. The chain uses TRBV4-1 and TRBJ1-4, with D maybe TRBD1 (6 bases). The CDR3 totals 14 residues. V dropped 3 bases and J dropped 4 bases, with 9 bases sitting between them. The germline gives CDR1 MGHRA, CDR2 YSYEKL.

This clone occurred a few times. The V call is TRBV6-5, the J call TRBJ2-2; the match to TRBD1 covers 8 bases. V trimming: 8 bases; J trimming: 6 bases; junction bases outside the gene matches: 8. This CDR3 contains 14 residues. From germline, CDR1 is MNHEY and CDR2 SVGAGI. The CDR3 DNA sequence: TGTGCCAGCGCCCGGACAGGGATGGCCGGGGAGCTGTTTTTT. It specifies CASARTGMAGELFF.

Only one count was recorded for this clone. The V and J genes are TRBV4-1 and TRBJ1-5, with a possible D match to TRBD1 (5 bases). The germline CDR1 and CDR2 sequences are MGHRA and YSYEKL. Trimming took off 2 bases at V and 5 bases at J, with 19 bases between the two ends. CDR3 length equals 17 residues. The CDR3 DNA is TGCGCCAGCAGCCAATCCCAGGCGGTCTGGGGGTATCAGCCCCAGCATTTT. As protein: CASSQSQAVWGYQPQHF.